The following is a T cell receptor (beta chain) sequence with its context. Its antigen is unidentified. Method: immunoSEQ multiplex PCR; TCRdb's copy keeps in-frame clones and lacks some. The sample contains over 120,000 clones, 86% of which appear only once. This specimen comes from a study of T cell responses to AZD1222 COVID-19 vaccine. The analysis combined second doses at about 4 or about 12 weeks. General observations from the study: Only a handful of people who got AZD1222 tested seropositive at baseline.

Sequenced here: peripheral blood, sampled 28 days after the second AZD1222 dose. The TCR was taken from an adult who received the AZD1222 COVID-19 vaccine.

CDR3 amino acids: CAISAKLGNEKLFF. In nucleotides, the CDR3 is TGTGCCATCAGTGCCAAGTTGGGTAATGAAAAACTGTTTTTT. The chain links TRBV10-3 to TRBJ1-4, with unresolved D. Trimming cost V 4 bases and J 4 bases, with 10 bases left between them. The CDR3 length is 14 residues. The germline gives CDR1 ENHRY, CDR2 SYGVKD.